This note documents a single T cell receptor (beta chain) sequence. Its antigen is as yet unknown. These data come from a study of CD8 T cells in ankylosing spondylitis. Findings of the study overall: Disease-linked clones proved CD8+ and comparatively uncommon in peripheral blood. Reported data indicate significant enrichment of disease-linked clones within matched ankylosing spondylitis synovial fluid. Blood from ankylosing spondylitis patients appeared to carry a characteristic roughly 8-variant TCR beta motif.

As the method for making TCR beta libraries, quantitative 5'-RACE with molecular barcodes was used. Via MiXCR, TCRdb re-called the 5' RACE reads, giving one row per CDR3 protein. The data show 190,000 or so distinct CDR3 sequences, around 13% seen once. The CDR3 extends over 15 amino acids. Germline CDR1 is SEHNR and CDR2 is FQNEAQ (reference sequence). J was trimmed by 4 bases and V by 3 bases; bases with no gene match: 6. The receptor was isolated from a male donor with ankylosing spondylitis or in good health (not recorded which). Sequencing was performed on blood, either unsorted or a sorted T cell fraction (not recorded which). This sequence joins TRBV7-9 and TRBJ2-3, with 8 bases matching TRBD2. CDR3 amino acids: CASSLAGGQADTQYF. The CDR3, as DNA: TGTGCCAGCAGCTTGGCGGGAGGCCAAGCAGATACGCAGTATTTT.